This TCR beta chain emerged from a study of cytomegalovirus exposure and HLA in healthy donors. Findings of the study overall: Presence/absence analyses supposed approximately even sequencing depth among donors. HLA allele associations emerged for roughly 17,000 TCR beta sequences in a later analysis, at 0.05 false discovery rate. It was confirmed in vitro that a few of the CMV-associated chains were specific for CMV antigens. DRB1 showed the most TCR associations and HLA-C the fewest in a later analysis, as rates varied by HLA locus.

As for this clone: Its cognate antigen is unknown.

After removal of 0 bases from V and 3 bases from J, the junction contained 1 base not matched to a gene. The CDR3 sequence is 16 residues long. Germline CDR1 SGHTA, CDR2 FQGNSA. PCR was performed using 60 Vbeta and 13 Jbeta primers. Profiling relied on immunoSEQ multiplex PCR, and the TCRdb table lists in-frame clones only, not all of them. Here the sample spans some 200,000 clones, 80% to 85% being singletons. This chain joins TRBV7-2 and TRBJ2-3, with 12 bases matching TRBD2. Sequences were obtained from PBMCs. The receptor was isolated from a young woman in good health and CMV-seronegative. CDR3 nucleotides: TGTGCCAGCAGCTTAGCAGGGACTAGCGGGACAGATACGCAGTATTTT. Its protein is CASSLAGTSGTDTQYF.